These 28 T cell receptor beta chains originate from one sample sequenced in a study of shared clonotypes between healthy human individuals. TCRdb keeps only in-frame clones here, not all; method: immunoSEQ multiplex PCR. Of hundreds of thousands of clones listed, roughly 96% are singletons. Sequencing was done on a sample of memory CD8+ T cells sorted from blood. Subset described: CD45RO+ cells pooled with CCR7-negative TemRA cells. These receptors were obtained from a man younger than 40 in good health.

The chain joins TRBV6-5 to TRBJ2-3, with TRBD1 matching 11 bases. The J segment lost 4 bases and the V segment lost 4 bases, leaving 1 base of the junction unmatched. Germline CDR1 is MNHEY and CDR2 is SVGAGI. This CDR3 contains 14 residues. The CDR3 is CASSWTGGADTQYF. The DNA of the CDR3 is TGTGCCAGCAGTTGGACAGGGGGCGCAGATACGCAGTATTTT.

The chain has TRBV25-1 and TRBJ1-2; 8 nucleotides match TRBD1. This CDR3 is 16 amino acids long. The V gene's germline CDR1 is MGHDK and CDR2 SYGVNS. V trimming: 1 base; J trimming: 2 bases; junction bases outside the gene matches: 6. The CDR3 nucleotides read TGTGCCAGCAGTGAATTGGGGCAGGGGGCGAACTATGGCTACACCTTC. Its protein product is CASSELGQGANYGYTF.

This sequence joins TRBV28 and TRBJ1-5, with a possible D match to TRBD1 (6 bases). The CDR3 is 15 amino acids. From germline, CDR1 is MDHEN and CDR2 SYDVKM. V gave up 7 bases and J gave up 6 bases, with 19 bases separating them. CDR3 in DNA: TGTGCCAGCACTCTAATGGAACAGGGCGGTCAGCCCCAGCATTTT. Amino acid sequence: CASTLMEQGGQPQHF.

The V and J genes are TRBV28 and TRBJ2-1; the D gene could be TRBD1 or TRBD2 (9 bases each). The CDR3 runs 19 residues. The V gene lost 4 bases and the J gene lost 1 base, with 23 bases spanning the gap. In germline, CDR1 is MDHEN, CDR2 SYDVKM. Here the CDR3 DNA reads TGTGCCAGCAGTTCACAGGGGGCGCGACTAGCGGTGTCCTACAATGAGCAGTTCTTC. Translated: CASSSQGARLAVSYNEQFF.

The chain links TRBV27 to TRBJ2-7, with 13 bases aligning to TRBD2. The CDR3 consists of 15 residues. With 5 bases clipped from V and 5 bases from J, the junction kept 6 bases outside the gene matches. The V gene's germline CDR1 is MNHEY and CDR2 SMNVEV (reference sequence). In DNA, the CDR3 is TGTGCCAGCAGTCGGACTAGCGGGAGTCTAAACGAGCAGTACTTC. Translated: CASSRTSGSLNEQYF.

The chain carries TRBV28 and TRBJ2-1, with 8 bases fitting TRBD2. The ends lost 8 bases at V and 14 bases at J; junction bases unmatched: 11. Germline CDR1 reads MDHEN; CDR2 reads SYDVKM. This CDR3 contains 12 residues. The CDR3 DNA sequence: TGTGCCAGCCGGGGGGGGTCCGGGATGGAGTTCTTC. This encodes CASRGGSGMEFF.

This chain connects TRBV4-1 to TRBJ2-7; 15 nucleotides match TRBD2. This CDR3 is 17 amino acids long. Germline values: CDR1 MGHRA, CDR2 YSYEKL. The ends lost 4 bases at V and 1 base at J; junction bases unmatched: 5. The CDR3 coding sequence is TGCGCCAGCAGCCCCGGGACTAGCGGGAGGCCATCCTACGAGCAGTACTTC. As protein: CASSPGTSGRPSYEQYF.

The chain carries TRBV19 and TRBJ2-3; 10 positions agree with TRBD2. This CDR3 region has 16 residues. The ends lost 3 bases at V and 1 base at J; junction bases unmatched: 4. Germline assignment: CDR1 LNHDA and CDR2 SQIVND (reference sequence). Here the CDR3 DNA reads TGTGCCAGTAGTATGCGAGGGACTAGCGGCACAGATACGCAGTATTTT. Amino acids: CASSMRGTSGTDTQYF. Complete variable domain (other parts from reference TRBV19 and TRBJ2-3): DGGITQSPKYLFRKEGQNVTLSCEQNLNHDAMYWYRQDPGQGLRLIYYSQIVNDFQKGDIAEGYSVSREKKESFPLTVTSAQKNPTAFYLCASSMRGTSGTDTQYFGPGTRLTVL.

The gene calls are TRBV28 and TRBJ2-7; D is tentatively TRBD1 or TRBD2 (5 bases each). CDR3 length: 13 residues. Trimming left V 5 bases short and J 2 bases short, with 10 bases between. Germline V gives CDR1 MDHEN, CDR2 SYDVKM. CDR3 coding DNA: TGTGCCAGCAGTCCTGGGGGTACCTACGAGCAGTACTTC. Protein sequence: CASSPGGTYEQYF.

The chain is built from TRBV7-9 and TRBJ2-7; D is unclear. Germline V CDR1 and CDR2: SEHNR, FQNEAQ (reference sequence). There are 11 residues in the CDR3. V lost 5 bases to trimming and J lost 3 bases, with 5 bases between them. For the CDR3, the DNA is TGTGCCAGCAGCGATGGCTACGAGCAGTACTTC. Its protein product is CASSDGYEQYF. Filled out from reference TRBV7-9 and TRBJ2-7, the complete variable domain reads DTGVSQNPRHKITKRGQNVTFRCDPISEHNRLYWYRQTLGQGPEFLTYFQNEAQLEKSRLLSDRFSAERPKGSFSTLEIQRTEQGDSAMYLCASSDGYEQYFGPGTRLTVT.

This clone was detected only once. The V gene is TRBV27, the J gene TRBJ1-2, with D possibly being TRBD1 (5 bases). CDR1 and CDR2 from the germline V gene are MNHEY and SMNVEV (reference sequence). V gave up 4 bases and J gave up 0 bases, with 6 bases separating them. The CDR3 consists of 13 residues. The CDR3 bases are TGTGCCAGCAGTTGGGGGGCTAACTATGGCTACACCTTC. It is translated as CASSWGANYGYTF.

The chain employs TRBV11-2 and TRBJ2-5, with 9 bases aligning to TRBD1. The CDR3 consists of 17 residues. V lost 4 bases and J lost 3; bases outside the gene matches: 12. From germline, CDR1 is SGHAT and CDR2 FQNNGV. The CDR3 DNA follows: TGTGCCAGCAGCTACCGAACCCCGGGACAGGGAGAAGAGACCCAGTACTTC. Its translation: CASSYRTPGQGEETQYF.

The chain recombines TRBV11-2 with TRBJ2-2; possibly TRBD2 for D (6 bases). V dropped 5 bases and J dropped 6 bases, with 16 bases sitting between them. The CDR3 is 15 residues long. Germline V CDR1 and CDR2: SGHAT, FQNNGV. The CDR3 protein is CASSQWREVAGELFF. CDR3 nucleotides: TGTGCCAGCAGCCAGTGGCGGGAAGTCGCCGGGGAGCTGTTTTTT.

On this clone: The same CDR3 is also encoded by other DNA sequences in this sample. The CDR3 is CASSLGREETQYF. CDR3 in DNA: TGTGCCAGCAGTTTGGGAAGGGAGGAGACCCAGTACTTC. The chain uses TRBV28 and TRBJ2-5; D may be TRBD2 (5 bases). In germline, CDR1 is MDHEN, CDR2 SYDVKM. This CDR3 has 13 residues. V was clipped by 3 bases and J by 5 bases, with 10 bases between them. The full variable domain, rest sourced from reference TRBV28 and TRBJ2-5, is DVKVTQSSRYLVKRTGEKVFLECVQDMDHENMFWYRQDPGLGLRLIYFSYDVKMKEKGDIPEGYSVSREKKERFSLILESASTNQTSMYLCASSLGREETQYFGPGTRLLVL.

The chain has TRBV27 and TRBJ2-2; D uncertain. Germline V CDR1 and CDR2: MNHEY, SMNVEV (reference sequence). The CDR3 extends over 13 amino acids. V lost 0 bases to trimming and J lost 6 bases, with 5 bases between them. Written as DNA, the CDR3 is TGTGCCAGCAGTTTATCCCCAGCCGGGGAGCTGTTTTTT. Protein: CASSLSPAGELFF.

This clone was observed once. The rearrangement joins TRBV5-1 to TRBJ1-5; TRBD1 aligns across 7 bases. V lost 4 bases and J lost 7; bases outside the gene matches: 11. The CDR3 runs 15 residues. The germline V gene has CDR1 SGHRS and CDR2 YFSETQ. CDR3 in DNA: TGCGCCAGCAGCCCTACAGGGGATCTGGTGCAGCCCCAGCATTTT. This gives the protein CASSPTGDLVQPQHF.

In regard to this clone: At one end, the junction sequence differs from germline, possibly due to a read error. The rearrangement joins TRBV5-1 to TRBJ2-1; 12 bases agree with TRBD2. Germline V gene lookup returns CDR1 SGHRS and CDR2 YFSETQ. The CDR3 contains 13 residues. The DNA of the CDR3 is TGCGCCAGCAGCTTGGGACTAGCGGGAGAGGTCCTCTTC. This codes for CASSLGLAGEVLF.

The chain employs TRBV25-1 and TRBJ2-1; tentatively, D is TRBD2 (6 bases). V was trimmed by 5 bases and J by 7 bases, leaving 12 bases between them. The CDR3 totals 13 residues. Germline loops: CDR1 MGHDK, CDR2 SYGVNS. CDR3 sequence: CASSTRDSNEQFF. The CDR3 coding sequence is TGTGCCAGCAGTACCCGGGACTCTAATGAGCAGTTCTTC.

The chain couples TRBV6-5 to TRBJ2-5; perhaps TRBD1 as D (5 bases). Germline CDR1 reads MNHEY; CDR2 reads SVGAGI. V lost 5 bases, J lost 1 base, and 11 bases lay in between. This CDR3 is 14 amino acids long. This chain's CDR3 is CASSGTGIQETQYF. CDR3 DNA sequence: TGTGCCAGCAGTGGTACAGGAATCCAAGAGACCCAGTACTTC.

The chain combines TRBV10-3 with TRBJ2-6; no definite D call. CDR3 length equals 14 residues. Germline V gives CDR1 ENHRY, CDR2 SYGVKD. V shed 4 bases and J shed 0 bases, with 4 bases lying between them. CDR3 DNA: TGTGCCATCAGTGCTAACTCTGGGGCCAACGTCCTGACTTTC. It encodes CAISANSGANVLTF.

The chain combines TRBV7-8 with TRBJ2-2, with 8 bases aligning to TRBD2. V lost 3 bases and J lost 3; bases outside the gene matches: 6. The CDR3 extends over 16 amino acids. Germline V gene sequence: CDR1 SGHVS, CDR2 FQNEAQ. In DNA form, the CDR3 reads TGTGCCAGCAGCTTGAACAGCGGGAGTGACACCGGGGAGCTGTTTTTT. This sequence encodes CASSLNSGSDTGELFF.

This sequence joins TRBV27 and TRBJ2-3, with D hard to call. Trimming stripped 2 bases from V and 2 bases from J, with 5 bases between. Germline loops: CDR1 MNHEY, CDR2 SMNVEV (reference sequence). The CDR3 is 13 amino acids. In DNA, the CDR3 is TGTGCCAGCAGTTTAACGCCCACAGATACGCAGTATTTT. This sequence encodes CASSLTPTDTQYF.

The chain links TRBV9 to TRBJ2-1; TRBD1 matches 10 bases. The CDR3 is made up of 14 amino acids. Germline CDR1 reads SGDLS; CDR2 reads YYNGEE. Trimming took 2 bases from V and 6 from J; bases not matched to a gene: 2. The CDR3 is CASSVRTGGNEQFF. In DNA form, the CDR3 reads TGTGCCAGCAGCGTTAGGACAGGGGGCAATGAGCAGTTCTTC.

This clone was seen once. Other DNA sequences in this sample translate to the same CDR3. The rearrangement uses TRBV4-2 and TRBJ2-7; 7 bases agree with TRBD2. Germline CDR1 reads LGHNA; CDR2 reads YNFKEQ. The CDR3 extends over 15 amino acids. The junction had 6 bases not matched to a gene; V was cut back by 0 bases and J by 4 bases. The CDR3 DNA follows: TGTGCCAGCAGCCAAGATCCGGGAGGAGGGTACGAGCAGTACTTC. Amino acid sequence: CASSQDPGGGYEQYF.

This sequence joins TRBV7-3 and TRBJ1-5; no firm D call. V was trimmed by 1 base and J by 8 bases, leaving 3 bases between them. Germline loops: CDR1 SGHTA, CDR2 FQGTGA. This CDR3 is built from 11 residues. The CDR3 loop reads CASSLREPQHF. The CDR3 coding sequence is TGTGCCAGCAGCTTAAGGGAGCCCCAGCATTTT.

The chain has TRBV7-9 and TRBJ2-1; no clear D. CDR1 and CDR2 (germline): SEHNR, FQNEAQ (reference sequence). The CDR3 loop spans 13 amino acids. V shed 1 base and J shed 8 bases, with 9 bases lying between them. DNA of the CDR3: TGTGCCAGCAGCTTAGGCGACGACCATGAGCAGTTCTTC. Its protein product is CASSLGDDHEQFF. Drawing the rest from reference TRBV7-9 and TRBJ2-1, the complete variable domain is DTGVSQNPRHKITKRGQNVTFRCDPISEHNRLYWYRQTLGQGPEFLTYFQNEAQLEKSRLLSDRFSAERPKGSFSTLEIQRTEQGDSAMYLCASSLGDDHEQFFGPGTRLTVL.

The chain couples TRBV18 to TRBJ2-3, with 12 bases that match TRBD2. This CDR3 is built from 16 residues. V was pared by 0 bases and J by 4 bases, with 2 bases of the junction left unmatched. Per germline, CDR1 KGHSH and CDR2 LQKENI. The chain's CDR3 is CASSPPRTSGADTQYF. CDR3 nucleotides: TGTGCCAGCTCACCACCGAGGACTAGCGGGGCAGATACGCAGTATTTT.

Concerning this clone itself: At one end the junction does not follow the germline gene, possibly because of a read error. The V call is TRBV6-5, the J call TRBJ2-7; D gene ambiguous. The CDR3 consists of 16 residues. In germline, CDR1 is MNHEY, CDR2 SVGAGI. This CDR3 reads CASSYSPRQSSNEQYF. The DNA of the CDR3 is TGTGCCAGCAGTTACTCACCTAGGCAGAGCTCCAACGAGCAGTACTTC.